The next 21 T cell receptor beta chains were all read from a single sample in a study of T-cell memory formation after mild COVID-19. Each CDR3 protein gets one entry after TCRdb re-called the 5' RACE reads with MiXCR. The sample shows hundreds of thousands of distinct CDR3 sequences, 15% to 20% of them seen only once. Material for sequencing was PBMCs or a T cell subset sorted from them (not recorded which). These receptors came from an adult woman who had mild COVID-19 (a few samples of this study predate the infection). Cell type and time point are not known.

V and J are TRBV6-1 and TRBJ2-1, with a tentative D call TRBD1 (6 bases). CDR1 and CDR2 (germline): MNHNS, SASEGT. V shed 6 bases and J shed 5 bases, with 17 bases lying between them. CDR3 size: 15 residues. The CDR3 spells CASRPRGYGNNEQFF. The CDR3 DNA is TGTGCCAGCAGGCCCAGGGGTTACGGGAACAATGAGCAGTTCTTC.

This clonotype was counted only a few times. V usage is TRBV6-2 or TRBV6-3 and J usage is TRBJ2-5; D might be TRBD1 (6 bases). V lost 6 bases to trimming and J lost 5 bases, with 13 bases between them. Germline V CDR1 and CDR2: MNHEY, SVGEGT. The CDR3 is 13 amino acids. This chain's CDR3 is CASRNGGLETQYF. In DNA, the CDR3 is TGTGCCAGCAGGAATGGGGGCCTGGAGACCCAGTACTTC.

This clonotype was counted a few times. The chain carries TRBV5-1 and TRBJ2-7, with D possibly being TRBD1 or TRBD2 (5 bases each). The CDR3 has 15 residues. Germline CDR1 and CDR2: SGHRS and YFSETQ. Trimming removed 3 bases at V and 3 bases at J, with 16 bases between. The CDR3 DNA sequence: TGCGCCAGCAGCTCGGACGGGACCACAGGCTACGAGCAGTACTTC. Translating gives CASSSDGTTGYEQYF.

This clonotype was found a few times. The chain is built from TRBV20-1 and TRBJ2-1; D gene unclear. V gave up 6 bases and J gave up 5 bases, with 8 bases separating them. Per germline, CDR1 DFQATT and CDR2 SNEGSKA (reference sequence). This CDR3 comprises 11 residues. CDR3 in DNA: TGCAGTGCCCCGCAAAACAATGAGCAGTTCTTC. It codes for CSAPQNNEQFF.

The rearrangement links TRBV6-2 or TRBV6-3 to TRBJ2-7, with TRBD1 identical over 11 bases. V lost 5 bases, J lost 3 bases, and 6 bases stayed unmatched. The germline CDR1 and CDR2 sequences are MNHEY and SVGEGT. This CDR3 spans 15 amino acids. In DNA form, the CDR3 reads TGTGCCAGCAGTGGTTGGACAGGGGGCATCTACGAGCAGTACTTC. Translated: CASSGWTGGIYEQYF.

V usage is TRBV5-1 and J usage is TRBJ1-6, with D unresolved. The V gene's germline CDR1 is SGHRS and CDR2 YFSETQ. Trimming removed 5 bases from V and 11 bases from J, with 14 bases in between. CDR3 length: 13 residues. CDR3 nucleotides: TGCGCCAGCAGATCTACAGCCGGGACACCCCTCCACTTT. It codes for CASRSTAGTPLHF.

CDR3 sequence: CASSLTGTNSPLHF. For the CDR3, the DNA is TGTGCCAGCAGCCTAACAGGGACCAATTCACCCCTCCACTTT. The chain links TRBV11-2 to TRBJ1-6; D perhaps matches TRBD1 (6 bases). Germline CDR1 and CDR2: SGHAT and FQNNGV. This CDR3 has 14 residues. V shed 5 bases and J shed 7 bases, with 12 bases lying between them. Looking up the rest from reference TRBV11-2 and TRBJ1-6 gives the full variable domain: EAGVAQSPRYKIIEKRQSVAFWCNPISGHATLYWYQQILGQGPKLLIQFQNNGVVDDSQLPKDRFSAERLKGVDSTLKIQPAKLEDSAVYLCASSLTGTNSPLHFGNGTRLTVT.

This rearrangement joins TRBV7-3 to TRBJ1-1; D remains ambiguous. V was shortened by 5 bases and J by 6 bases, with 13 bases between the two germline ends. The CDR3 runs 13 residues. The germline CDR1 and CDR2 sequences are SGHTA and FQGTGA. In nucleotides, the CDR3 is TGTGCCAGCAGCCCCAGGACGGACTCTGAAGCTTTCTTT. Its protein is CASSPRTDSEAFF.

This chain links TRBV15 with TRBJ2-3, with a weak D call TRBD2 (6 bases). The ends were cut back, 6 bases at V and 6 bases at J, with 16 bases in the middle. Germline loops: CDR1 LNHNV, CDR2 YYDKDF (reference sequence). The CDR3 totals 14 residues. The CDR3 DNA sequence: TGTGCCACCAGTGGCGGGAAAATCATGGATACGCAGTATTTT. This encodes CATSGGKIMDTQYF.

For the CDR3, the DNA is TGTGCCAGCAGCTTGGGGGGGACAGGGCCTGAAGCTTTCTTT. Protein product: CASSLGGTGPEAFF. The chain combines TRBV11-3 with TRBJ1-1, with 9 bases identical to TRBD1. Unmatched junction bases numbered 5, after V lost 3 bases and J lost 6 bases. The germline V gene has CDR1 SGHNT and CDR2 YENEEA. The CDR3 has 14 residues. Filled out from reference TRBV11-3 and TRBJ1-1, the complete variable domain reads EAGVVQSPRYKIIEKKQPVAFWCNPISGHNTLYWYLQNLGQGPELLIRYENEEAVDDSQLPKDRFSAERLKGVDSTLKIQPAELGDSAVYLCASSLGGTGPEAFFGQGTRLTVV.

This chain links TRBV10-3 with TRBJ2-7, with 12 bases lining up with TRBD2. Germline V gives CDR1 ENHRY, CDR2 SYGVKD. The CDR3 length is 16 residues. Trimming cost V 4 bases and J 2 bases; bases outside gene matches: 6. The CDR3 region has the DNA TGTGCCATCAGTGGAACTAGCGGGGGGCTCACCTACGAGCAGTACTTC. Translation: CAISGTSGGLTYEQYF.

This clonotype appeared a few times. CDR3 in DNA: TGTGCCAGCAGTTCCCCTCGCCGGGGCAGGGATGAGCAGTTCTTC. It is translated as CASSSPRRGRDEQFF. This chain connects TRBV6-5 to TRBJ2-1; TRBD1 or TRBD2 may be the D gene (5 bases each). Germline-derived CDR1 and CDR2 are MNHEY and SVGAGI. V shed 4 bases and J shed 8 bases, with 18 bases lying between them. The CDR3 loop spans 15 amino acids.

This clonotype came up a few times. The chain recombines TRBV20-1 with TRBJ2-3, with D possibly called TRBD1 or TRBD2 (6 bases each). The germline CDR1 and CDR2 sequences are DFQATT and SNEGSKA (reference sequence). The V end lost 1 base, the J end lost 3 bases, and 14 bases lay between the germline ends. The CDR3 covers 15 residues. CDR3 residues: CSARGGGDRTDTQYF. The CDR3 bases are TGCAGTGCTAGAGGGGGAGGAGACAGGACAGATACGCAGTATTTT.

The V and J genes are TRBV4-2 and TRBJ2-3; D unresolved. V lost 1 base and J 0 bases, leaving 11 bases between the germline ends. CDR3 length: 16 amino acids. Germline assignment: CDR1 LGHNA and CDR2 YNFKEQ. The CDR3 is CASSQGGASSTDTQYF. The CDR3 DNA reads as TGTGCCAGCAGCCAAGGTGGAGCGTCTAGCACAGATACGCAGTATTTT.

The chain is built from TRBV27 and TRBJ1-4, with D perhaps matching TRBD1 (6 bases). The CDR3 is 16 residues long. The germline CDR1 and CDR2 sequences are MNHEY and SMNVEV (reference sequence). V was pared by 4 bases and J by 0 bases, with 12 bases between. CDR3 DNA: TGTGCCAGCAGTTCCCGGACAGCTGCAACTAATGAAAAACTGTTTTTT. Protein product: CASSSRTAATNEKLFF.

This clonotype was counted at least ten times. The V and J genes are TRBV15 and TRBJ2-7; 10 positions agree with TRBD2. The germline V gene encodes CDR1 LNHNV and CDR2 YYDKDF (reference sequence). The CDR3 contains 15 residues. V was pared by 0 bases and J by 3 bases, with 2 bases of the junction left unmatched. CDR3 DNA: TGTGCCACCAGCAGAGAGGCTAGCGGGGGCTACGAGCAGTACTTC. Protein: CATSREASGGYEQYF.

This sequence joins TRBV18 and TRBJ2-5; D is uncertain. This CDR3 is 15 amino acids long. Trimming stripped 4 bases from V and 2 bases from J, with 14 bases between. Germline CDR1 and CDR2: KGHSH and LQKENI. The chain's CDR3 is CASSLAMGRQETQYF. The CDR3 DNA reads TGTGCCAGCTCACTAGCAATGGGCCGGCAAGAGACCCAGTACTTC. Variable domain in full (rest from reference TRBV18 and TRBJ2-5): NAGVMQNPRHLVRRRGQEARLRCSPMKGHSHVYWYRQLPEEGLKFMVYLQKENIIDESGMPKERFSAEFPKEGPSILRIQQVVRGDSAAYFCASSLAMGRQETQYFGPGTRLLVL.

This chain links TRBV7-9 with TRBJ2-1; TRBD1 matches at 12 bases. Germline CDR1 reads SEHNR; CDR2 reads FQNEAQ (reference sequence). V lost 6 bases, J lost 9 bases, and 9 bases stayed unmatched. This CDR3 has 15 residues. CDR3 sequence reads: CASSLKGQGAVEQFF. The CDR3 DNA reads as TGTGCCAGCAGTCTCAAGGGACAGGGGGCGGTTGAGCAGTTCTTC.

This clonotype was seen a few times. V is TRBV29-1 and J is TRBJ2-7; D is possibly TRBD1 (6 bases). The CDR3 runs 11 residues. Germline lookup yields CDR1 SQVTM and CDR2 ANQGSEA. V dropped 4 bases and J dropped 2 bases, with 6 bases sitting between them. CDR3 DNA sequence: TGCAGCGTTGGGGGGCCCTACGAGCAGTACTTC. Translation: CSVGGPYEQYF.

The gene calls are TRBV11-3 and TRBJ1-1, with D possibly TRBD1 on 6 matching bases. Germline CDR1 is SGHNT and CDR2 is YENEEA. V was cut by 5 bases and J by 3 bases, with 16 bases left in between. CDR3 length: 15 residues. Written as DNA, the CDR3 is TGTGCCAGCAGCCCTAGCCGGACAGTCTACACTGAAGCTTTCTTT. Translated, it gives CASSPSRTVYTEAFF. The full variable domain, rest sourced from reference TRBV11-3 and TRBJ1-1, is EAGVVQSPRYKIIEKKQPVAFWCNPISGHNTLYWYLQNLGQGPELLIRYENEEAVDDSQLPKDRFSAERLKGVDSTLKIQPAELGDSAVYLCASSPSRTVYTEAFFGQGTRLTVV.

This clonotype has just a few counts. The chain has TRBV5-6 and TRBJ2-2; D may be TRBD2 (6 bases). Per the germline V gene, CDR1 is SGHDT and CDR2 is YYEEEE. The length of the CDR3 is 16 residues. With 4 bases removed from V and 2 bases from J, the gap between germline ends came to 15 bases. The DNA of the CDR3 is TGTGCCAGCAGCAACTGGGACGGACTAAACACCGGGGAGCTGTTTTTT. It yields the protein CASSNWDGLNTGELFF.